This T cell receptor (beta chain) was identified in a study of cytomegalovirus exposure and HLA in healthy donors. Study as a whole: One earlier analysis, a look at roughly 180 million T cells, found more than 100 million unique TCR beta sequences.

Study conclusions and caveats: Earlier analysis yielded a pattern in which most TCR beta V segments were productive about 87% or about 30% of the time. TCR beta V- and J-gene trimming was later associated with a missense DCLRE1C variant.

Vbeta (60) and Jbeta (13) primers were used in the PCR. Original methodology: Per a later analysis, the number of unique TCR beta chains was about 80 million, of which some 10 million were shared. Sequenced by immunoSEQ multiplex PCR; TCRdb stores in-frame clones only, minus some. V and J calls plus clone size are reproduced from that table; the DNA served to infer D and trimming. The sample contains around 38,000 clones, around three fifths of which appear only once. Germline values: CDR1 MGHRA, CDR2 YSYEKL. With 1 base clipped from V and 8 bases from J, the junction kept 9 bases outside the gene matches. The CDR3 totals 16 residues. Regarding this clone: Its antigen remains unidentified.

The sequencing input was PBMCs. This chain uses TRBV4-1 with TRBJ2-1, with 9 bases matching TRBD2. This clonotype was sampled from a man in his fifties in good health and CMV-seropositive. The CDR3 bases are TGCGCCAGCAGCCAAGGCGGGGGCGGGGGGGCCTATGAGCAGTTCTTC. Translated, it gives CASSQGGGGGAYEQFF.